The clone carrying this T cell receptor (beta chain) occurred a few times. This sample was included in a study of blood T cell repertoires in COVID-19. This CDR3 spans 15 amino acids. Germline CDR1 LGHNA, CDR2 YNFKEQ. Trimming took 4 bases from V and 4 from J; bases not matched to a gene: 8. Original data processing: The assay estimated nucleated cells by amplifying reference gene primers. The table came from immunoSEQ multiplex PCR; TCRdb's copy has only in-frame clones and leaves some out. The V and J calls and the clone size are those of that table, but D and trimming were determined from the DNA. The sample shows about 190,000 clones, roughly 83% of them seen only once.

Sample: PBMCs or T cells enriched from blood (not recorded which). The TCR comes from a woman in her 30s who had recovered from COVID-19. The chain has TRBV4-2 and TRBJ1-1; 8 bases map to TRBD1. The CDR3 loop reads CASSPDVQGVTEAFF. For the CDR3, the DNA is TGTGCCAGCAGCCCTGACGTACAGGGGGTCACTGAAGCTTTCTTT.